A selection of T cell receptor beta chains follows, all from one sample in a study of cytomegalovirus exposure and HLA in healthy donors. The table came from immunoSEQ multiplex PCR; TCRdb's copy has only in-frame clones and leaves some out. The sample consists of roughly 140,000 clones, around 80% of them appearing once. Material: PBMCs. The receptor set was obtained from a man aged 35 to 55 in good health and CMV-seronegative. The CDR3 runs from the conserved cysteine through the conserved F or W. Fields, in order: D gene, V gene, clone size, J gene, CDR3 protein, CDR3 DNA. D genes are given only for firm matches. Not every row has a clone size; where given, it reads once, few, many or a size class.

-	TRBV11-2	-	TRBJ2-6	CASSPRAPTGANVLTF	TGTGCCAGCAGCCCGAGGGCACCTACTGGGGCCAACGTCCTGACTTTC
TRBD1	TRBV18	-	TRBJ1-4	CASSQQGNEKLFF	TGTGCCAGCTCACAACAGGGGAATGAAAAACTGTTTTTT
-	TRBV28	-	TRBJ1-2	CASRPGGGDYGYTF	TGTGCCAGCAGACCCGGTGGGGGCGACTATGGCTACACCTTC
TRBD2	TRBV7-9	-	TRBJ2-2	CASSSPGLATGELFF	TGTGCCAGCAGCTCTCCCGGACTAGCGACCGGGGAGCTGTTTTTT
-	TRBV6-5	-	TRBJ1-6	CASSRPQGFNSPLHF	TGTGCCAGCAGCCGACCTCAGGGATTTAATTCACCCCTCCACTTT
-	TRBV28	-	TRBJ1-2	CASSFARDFPDYGYTF	TGTGCCAGCAGTTTCGCACGGGACTTTCCTGACTATGGCTACACCTTC
TRBD1	TRBV6-6	-	TRBJ2-3	CASSPLDRESTQYF	TGTGCCAGCAGCCCACTGGACAGGGAATCTACGCAGTATTTT
TRBD1	TRBV19	-	TRBJ2-2	CASSIRGTGPNTGELFF	TGTGCCAGTAGTATAAGGGGGACAGGGCCTAACACCGGGGAGCTGTTTTTT
TRBD1	TRBV6-1	-	TRBJ1-2	CASKGQGARYYGYTF	TGTGCCAGCAAGGGTCAGGGGGCGCGTTATTATGGCTACACCTTC
-	TRBV19	-	TRBJ2-7	CASSTGLTYEQYF	TGTGCCAGTAGTACCGGACTCACCTACGAGCAGTACTTC
TRBD1	TRBV30	-	TRBJ2-7	CAWRGDSLAYEQYF	TGTGCCTGGAGGGGGGACAGTTTAGCCTACGAGCAGTACTTC
-	TRBV19	-	TRBJ2-7	CASSIGGVAYEQYF	TGTGCCAGTAGTATAGGGGGAGTCGCCTACGAGCAGTACTTC
TRBD1	TRBV7-9	-	TRBJ1-4	CASSRIQGEKLFF	TGTGCCAGCAGCCGGATACAGGGGGAAAAACTGTTTTTT
TRBD1	TRBV9	-	TRBJ1-4	CASSVGQGAAEKLFF	TGTGCCAGCAGCGTAGGTCAGGGGGCGGCCGAAAAACTGTTTTTT
TRBD2	TRBV7-6	-	TRBJ2-7	CASSLAGGGVVWEQYF	TGTGCCAGCAGCTTAGCGGGGGGGGGAGTTGTTTGGGAGCAGTACTTC
-	TRBV5-1	-	TRBJ2-7	CASSPQSSYEQYF	TGCGCCAGCAGCCCACAGAGCTCCTACGAGCAGTACTTC
-	TRBV19	few	TRBJ2-1	CASSTLLRGSNEQFF	TGTGCCAGTAGTACGCTCCTGAGAGGGTCAAATGAGCAGTTCTTC
-	TRBV9	-	TRBJ2-2	CASSIKEGGDTGELFF	TGTGCCAGCAGCATAAAGGAGGGTGGGGACACCGGGGAGCTGTTTTTT
TRBD1	TRBV4-3	few	TRBJ1-1	CASSGQGNTEAFF	TGCGCCAGCAGCGGACAGGGAAACACTGAAGCTTTCTTT
-	TRBV7-9	-	TRBJ2-1	CASSNRQVYEQFF	TGTGCCAGCAGCAATCGACAGGTTTATGAGCAGTTCTTC
-	TRBV30	-	TRBJ1-4	CAWSGTIGEKLFF	TGTGCCTGGAGTGGCACAATCGGGGAAAAACTGTTTTTT
TRBD2	TRBV6-5	-	TRBJ2-7	CASSYTSGRPSYEQYF	TGTGCCAGCAGTTACACTAGCGGGCGTCCCTCTTACGAGCAGTACTTC
-	TRBV27	-	TRBJ1-1	CASSFSARNTEAFF	TGTGCCAGCAGTTTCTCTGCCAGAAACACTGAAGCTTTCTTT
-	TRBV5-6	-	TRBJ1-6	CASSSMTVNDSPLHF	TGTGCCAGCAGCTCAATGACAGTTAATGATTCACCCCTCCACTTT
-	TRBV27	-	TRBJ2-1	CASSPPIARVGGFTARNEQFF	TGTGCCAGCAGTCCCCCTATAGCTCGGGTGGGTGGGTTCACCGCTAGGAATGAGCAGTTCTTC
TRBD1	TRBV13	-	TRBJ1-6	CASSLWTGGQSRFTSYNSPLHF	TGTGCCAGCAGCTTGTGGACAGGGGGCCAGAGTCGTTTTACCTCCTATAATTCACCCCTCCACTTT
-	TRBV29-1	-	TRBJ1-2	CSAGDYGYTF	TGCAGCGCCGGGGACTATGGCTACACCTTC
TRBD1	TRBV7-9	-	TRBJ1-4	CASSLQGGGGEKLFF	TGTGCCAGCAGCTTACAGGGGGGTGGAGGTGAAAAACTGTTTTTT
-	TRBV28	-	TRBJ2-4	CASSSQGGYIQYF	TGTGCCAGCAGTTCCCAAGGGGGTTACATTCAGTACTTC
-	TRBV14	-	TRBJ1-1	CASSQDPARNTEAFF	TGTGCCAGCAGCCAAGACCCGGCTAGGAACACTGAAGCTTTCTTT
TRBD1	TRBV5-1	-	TRBJ1-2	CASSLSSGQTYGYTF	TGCGCCAGCAGCTTAAGTTCGGGACAGACCTATGGCTACACCTTC
TRBD2	TRBV4-2	-	TRBJ2-3	CASSQDQGGTQYF	TGTGCCAGCAGCCAAGACCAGGGAGGGACGCAGTATTTT
TRBD2	TRBV6-1	-	TRBJ2-3	CASSELSGGSTDTQYF	TGTGCCAGCAGTGAACTCTCGGGGGGGAGCACAGATACGCAGTATTTT
-	TRBV6-1	few	TRBJ1-4	CASSVRTTGEKLFF	TGTGCCAGCAGCGTAAGGACGACAGGAGAAAAACTGTTTTTT
-	TRBV9	once	TRBJ1-1	CASSAHQGNTEAFF	TGTGCCAGCAGCGCGCATCAGGGAAACACTGAAGCTTTCTTT
-	TRBV19	few	TRBJ1-1	CASSEEWGPEAFF	TGTGCCAGTAGTGAGGAGTGGGGCCCTGAAGCTTTCTTT
-	TRBV30	-	TRBJ2-7	CAWRDSYEQYF	TGTGCCTGGAGGGACAGCTACGAGCAGTACTTC
TRBD1	TRBV6-1	once	TRBJ1-6	CASSEAGQWDNSPLHF	TGTGCCAGCAGTGAAGCGGGACAGTGGGATAATTCACCCCTCCACTTT
-	TRBV25-1	-	TRBJ2-7	CASTGPGAYEQYF	TGTGCCAGCACTGGACCAGGGGCCTACGAGCAGTACTTC
-	TRBV2	once	TRBJ1-6	CASSDARSSPLHF	TGTGCCAGCAGTGATGCCAGAAGTTCACCCCTCCACTTT